This passage covers 16 T cell receptor beta chains from one sample sequenced in a study of blood T cells in healthy people across ages. With a J-beta primer mix and a sample-barcoded 5' primer, a second PCR ran 7 to 11 cycles. TCRdb called the 5' RACE reads again in MiXCR, with one record for every CDR3 protein. Seen here are 750,000 to 850,000 distinct CDR3 sequences, 25% observed once, and the top ten hold 3% to 4%. This same sample was also taken into another study, of T cells of mothers and their children.

The sequencing sample was made of blood. The receptors derive from a boy between 5 and 17 years old in good health.

On this clonotype itself: One junction end disagrees with the germline gene, perhaps due to a read error. The rearrangement joins TRBV16 to TRBJ1-1; TRBD1 matches at 10 bases. Germline lookup yields CDR1 KGHSY and CDR2 FQNENV. The CDR3 runs 14 residues. DNA of the CDR3: TGTGCCAGTAGCCGGACAGGGGGAACGGCTGAAGCTTTCTTT. This translates into CASSRTGGTAEAFF.

This sequence joins TRBV7-9 and TRBJ1-5, with D possibly matching TRBD1 (6 bases). Germline CDR1 reads SEHNR; CDR2 reads FQNEAQ (reference sequence). This CDR3 has 15 amino acids. The germline V and J ends were trimmed by 5 bases and 6 bases, with 17 bases remaining between them. CDR3 nucleotides: TGTGCCAGCAGCCCGAAGGCACAGGGTTTTCAGCCCCAGCATTTT. Translation: CASSPKAQGFQPQHF.

The chain uses TRBV12-2 and TRBJ2-3. TRBV12-2 is a listed pseudogene. The CDR3 loop spans 17 amino acids. CDR3 sequence (DNA): TGTGCAAGTCGCTTGGGACTAGAGCGGAACCTCACAGATACGCAGTATTTT. Translating it yields CASRLGLERNLTDTQYF.

The chain joins TRBV12-3 or TRBV12-4 to TRBJ2-7, with 7 bases that match TRBD1. The CDR3 contains 15 residues. Trimming at V came to 0 bases and at J to 3 bases, leaving 5 bases not matched to a gene. CDR3 sequence (DNA): TGTGCCAGCAGTTTAGCAGGGGGCGAGAGCTACGAGCAGTACTTC. Protein sequence: CASSLAGGESYEQYF.

This clonotype was detected only a few times. The chain combines TRBV12-3 or TRBV12-4 with TRBJ2-5, with 7 nucleotides matching TRBD2. The CDR3 runs 14 residues. After removal of 8 bases from V and 5 bases from J, the junction contained 11 bases not matched to a gene. The CDR3 spells CASHGGGGKETQYF. In DNA form, the CDR3 reads TGTGCCAGCCACGGAGGCGGGGGAAAGGAGACCCAGTACTTC.

The V gene is TRBV3-1, the J gene TRBJ1-2; D gene ambiguous. Trimming shortened V by 0 bases and J by 6 bases, and 17 bases separated the two germline ends. Germline CDR1 reads LGHDT; CDR2 reads YNNKEL (reference sequence). The CDR3 is 16 residues long. The CDR3 here is CASSQDGAAFLHGYTF. The CDR3 nucleotides are TGTGCCAGCAGCCAAGATGGCGCAGCCTTTTTGCATGGCTACACCTTC.

This clonotype was observed a handful of times. The V and J genes are TRBV19 and TRBJ2-5, with 9 bases fitting TRBD1. The tail of the sequence fits TRBJ2-7 better, so the J call may be wrong. CDR1 is LNHDA and CDR2 is SQIVND in the germline V gene (reference sequence). The CDR3 contains 15 residues. The CDR3 sequence: CASNPSGTGQVEQYF. The DNA of the CDR3 is TGTGCCAGTAACCCCAGCGGGACAGGGCAAGTCGAGCAGTACTTC.

The gene calls are TRBV11-2 and TRBJ2-7; TRBD1 matches 8 bases. The V and J ends lost 1 base and 6 bases, in that order; junction bases with no gene match: 23. Per germline, CDR1 SGHAT and CDR2 FQNNGV. This CDR3 is 20 amino acids long. For the CDR3, the DNA is TGTGCCAGCAGCTTAGTTGTTGCGGATGAGAAGCCGACAGGGGTGGGCGAGCAGTACTTC. Protein sequence: CASSLVVADEKPTGVGEQYF.

V gene TRBV20-1 combines with J gene TRBJ2-1, with 8 bases identical to TRBD2. The junction had 6 bases not matched to a gene; V was cut back by 0 bases and J by 5 bases. Germline V lookup: CDR1 DFQATT, CDR2 SNEGSKA (reference sequence). The CDR3 has 15 amino acids. Here the CDR3 DNA reads TGCAGTGCTAGAGATCGGGGGGGTCCCAACAATGAGCAGTTCTTC. Translation: CSARDRGGPNNEQFF.

The chain links TRBV28 to TRBJ1-1; D ambiguous. Per the germline V gene, CDR1 is MDHEN and CDR2 is SYDVKM. The CDR3 is 15 residues long. Trimming removed 1 base at V and 1 base at J, with 10 bases between. The CDR3 reads CASSLSLGKNTEAFF. In nucleotides, the CDR3 is TGTGCCAGCAGTTTATCTCTGGGGAAGAACACTGAAGCTTTCTTT.

The DNA of the CDR3 is TGTGCCAGCAGTTTATTGGAGCGCCAAGTCGAGACCCAGTACTTC. It is translated as CASSLLERQVETQYF. V and J are TRBV28 and TRBJ2-5, with unresolved D. Germline lookup yields CDR1 MDHEN and CDR2 SYDVKM. This CDR3 comprises 15 residues. Trimming took off 1 base at V and 5 bases at J, with 14 bases between the two ends.

The V gene is TRBV28, the J gene TRBJ2-6; TRBD1 aligns across 8 bases. The V gene end was trimmed by 5 bases and the J gene end by 3 bases; junction bases not matched to a gene: 3. From germline, CDR1 is MDHEN and CDR2 SYDVKM. CDR3 length: 15 amino acids. The chain's CDR3 is CASSHRGFGANVLTF. The CDR3 region has the DNA TGTGCCAGCAGTCACAGGGGGTTTGGGGCCAACGTCCTGACTTTC.

The rearrangement links TRBV20-1 to TRBJ2-5; 10 bases align to TRBD2. With V trimmed by 5 bases and J by 5 bases, 8 bases remained unmatched. The CDR3 length is 14 residues. Germline CDR1 and CDR2: DFQATT and SNEGSKA (reference sequence). In DNA, the CDR3 is TGCAGTGCTTCGCTAGCGGGGGTGCGGGAGACCCAGTACTTC. Its translation is CSASLAGVRETQYF.

This clonotype occurred a few times. The genes are TRBV7-9 and TRBJ2-1; TRBD1 agrees at 10 bases. Germline V gene sequence: CDR1 SEHNR, CDR2 FQNEAQ (reference sequence). This CDR3 is 15 amino acids long. V gave up 5 bases and J gave up 4 bases; unmatched junction bases: 5. The CDR3 sequence: CASSHDRGPYNEQFF. CDR3 nucleotides: TGTGCCAGCAGCCATGACAGGGGGCCTTACAATGAGCAGTTCTTC.

This clonotype has a handful of counts. The rearrangement joins TRBV14 to TRBJ1-1; D is perhaps TRBD1 (6 bases). The V end lost 2 bases, the J end lost 8 bases, and 15 bases lay between the germline ends. The CDR3 contains 14 residues. Germline CDR1 reads SGHDN; CDR2 reads FVKESK. CDR3 coding DNA: TGTGCCAGCAGCCAATTTGACAGGACAAGGGAAGCTTTCTTT. The encoded protein is CASSQFDRTREAFF. Complete variable domain (other parts from reference TRBV14 and TRBJ1-1): EAGVTQFPSHSVIEKGQTVTLRCDPISGHDNLYWYRRVMGKEIKFLLHFVKESKQDESGMPNNRFLAERTGGTYSTLKVQPAELEDSGVYFCASSQFDRTREAFFGQGTRLTVV.

The chain links TRBV20-1 to TRBJ2-3, with TRBD1 matching 8 bases. The CDR3 length is 13 residues. The germline V gene has CDR1 DFQATT and CDR2 SNEGSKA (reference sequence). V was pared by 1 base and J by 8 bases, with 5 bases of the junction left unmatched. The CDR3 bases are TGCAGTGCTAGAGTAGGACAGGGCCGTACGCAGTATTTT. Translated: CSARVGQGRTQYF.